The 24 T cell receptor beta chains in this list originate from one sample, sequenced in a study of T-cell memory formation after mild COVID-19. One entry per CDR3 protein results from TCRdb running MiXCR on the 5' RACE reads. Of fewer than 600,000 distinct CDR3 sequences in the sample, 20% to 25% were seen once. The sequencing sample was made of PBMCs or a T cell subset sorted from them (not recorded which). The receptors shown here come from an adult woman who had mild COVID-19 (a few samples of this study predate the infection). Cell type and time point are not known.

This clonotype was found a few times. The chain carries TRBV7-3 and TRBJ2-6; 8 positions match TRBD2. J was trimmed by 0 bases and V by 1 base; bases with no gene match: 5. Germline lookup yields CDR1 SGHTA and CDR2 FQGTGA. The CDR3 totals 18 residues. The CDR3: CASSLSGGLDSGANVLTF. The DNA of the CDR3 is TGTGCCAGCAGCTTAAGCGGGGGGCTCGACTCTGGGGCCAACGTCCTGACTTTC.

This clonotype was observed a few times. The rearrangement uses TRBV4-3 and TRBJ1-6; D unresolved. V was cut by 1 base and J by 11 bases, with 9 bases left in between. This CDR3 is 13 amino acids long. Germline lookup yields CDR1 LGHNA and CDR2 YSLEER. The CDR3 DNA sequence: TGCGCCAGCAGCCAAGTCAGGCTCCCACCCCTCCACTTT. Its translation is CASSQVRLPPLHF.

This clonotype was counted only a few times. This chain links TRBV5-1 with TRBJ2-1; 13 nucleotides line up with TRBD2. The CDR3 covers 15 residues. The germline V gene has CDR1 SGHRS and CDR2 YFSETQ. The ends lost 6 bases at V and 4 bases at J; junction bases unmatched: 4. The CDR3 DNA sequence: TGCGCCAGCACACCGGGACTAGCGGGATACAATGAGCAGTTCTTC. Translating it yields CASTPGLAGYNEQFF.

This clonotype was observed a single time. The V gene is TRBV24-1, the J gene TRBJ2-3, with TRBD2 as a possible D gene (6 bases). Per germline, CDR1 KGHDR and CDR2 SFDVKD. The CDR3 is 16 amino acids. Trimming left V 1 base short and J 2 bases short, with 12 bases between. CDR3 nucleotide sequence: TGTGCCACCAGTGATTTTGCGGGGTTGAACACAGATACGCAGTATTTT. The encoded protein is CATSDFAGLNTDTQYF.

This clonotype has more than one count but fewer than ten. The CDR3 protein is CASSIHRGTYGADTQYF. CDR3 DNA: TGTGCCAGTAGTATCCACAGGGGAACGTACGGCGCAGATACGCAGTATTTT. The chain is built from TRBV19 and TRBJ2-3, with TRBD1 identical over 7 bases. The CDR3 consists of 17 residues. V was pared by 3 bases and J by 4 bases, with 13 bases of the junction left unmatched. The germline V gene has CDR1 LNHDA and CDR2 SQIVND (reference sequence).

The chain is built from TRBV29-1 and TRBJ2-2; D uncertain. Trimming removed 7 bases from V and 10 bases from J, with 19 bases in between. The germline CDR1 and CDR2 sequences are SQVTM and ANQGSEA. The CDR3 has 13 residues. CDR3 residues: CSAYSGRPQELFF. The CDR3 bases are TGCAGCGCTTACTCGGGCCGCCCCCAGGAGCTGTTTTTT.

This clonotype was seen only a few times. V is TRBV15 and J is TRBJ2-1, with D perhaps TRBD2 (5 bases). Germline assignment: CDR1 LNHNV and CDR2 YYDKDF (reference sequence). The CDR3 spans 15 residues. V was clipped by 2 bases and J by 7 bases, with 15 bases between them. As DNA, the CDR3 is TGTGCCACCAGCAGATCCGGACTTCGCGATAATGAGCAGTTCTTC. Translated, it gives CATSRSGLRDNEQFF.

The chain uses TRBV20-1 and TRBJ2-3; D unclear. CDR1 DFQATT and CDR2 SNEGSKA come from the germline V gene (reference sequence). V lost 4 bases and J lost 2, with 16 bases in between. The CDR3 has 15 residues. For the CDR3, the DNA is TGCAGTGCTAACGACGGATATACGTCCACAGATACGCAGTATTTT. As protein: CSANDGYTSTDTQYF.

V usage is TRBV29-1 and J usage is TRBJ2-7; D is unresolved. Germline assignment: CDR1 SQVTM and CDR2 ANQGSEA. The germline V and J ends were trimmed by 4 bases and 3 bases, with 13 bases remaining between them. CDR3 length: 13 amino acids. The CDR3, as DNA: TGCAGCGTTGCCCCGAAAGCCGGCTACGAGCAGTACTTC. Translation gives CSVAPKAGYEQYF.

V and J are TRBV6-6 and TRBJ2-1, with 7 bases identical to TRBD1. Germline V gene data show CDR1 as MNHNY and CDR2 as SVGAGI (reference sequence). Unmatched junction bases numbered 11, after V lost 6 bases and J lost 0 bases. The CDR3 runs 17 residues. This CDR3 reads CASSGDSKLSSYNEQFF. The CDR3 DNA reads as TGTGCCAGCAGCGGGGACAGTAAACTGAGCTCCTACAATGAGCAGTTCTTC.

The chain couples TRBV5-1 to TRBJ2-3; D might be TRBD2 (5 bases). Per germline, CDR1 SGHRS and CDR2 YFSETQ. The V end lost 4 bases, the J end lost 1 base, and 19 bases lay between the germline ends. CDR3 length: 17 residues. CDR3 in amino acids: CASSEERRGSRTDTQYF. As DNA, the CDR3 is TGCGCCAGCAGCGAAGAAAGGAGAGGGAGTCGCACAGATACGCAGTATTTT.

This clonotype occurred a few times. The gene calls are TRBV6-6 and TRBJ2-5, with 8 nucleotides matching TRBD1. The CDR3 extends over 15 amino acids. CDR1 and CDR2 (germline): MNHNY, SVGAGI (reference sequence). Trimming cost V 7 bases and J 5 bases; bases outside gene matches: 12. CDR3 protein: CASTGTGGISETQYF. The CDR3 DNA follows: TGTGCCAGCACTGGGACAGGTGGGATTAGCGAGACCCAGTACTTC.

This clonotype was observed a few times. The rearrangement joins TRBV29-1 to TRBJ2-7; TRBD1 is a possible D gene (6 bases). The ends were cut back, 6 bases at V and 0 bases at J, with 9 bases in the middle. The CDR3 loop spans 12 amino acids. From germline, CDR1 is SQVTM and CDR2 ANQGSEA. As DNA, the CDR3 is TGCAGCGTCTGGGACAACTCCTACGAGCAGTACTTC. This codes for CSVWDNSYEQYF.

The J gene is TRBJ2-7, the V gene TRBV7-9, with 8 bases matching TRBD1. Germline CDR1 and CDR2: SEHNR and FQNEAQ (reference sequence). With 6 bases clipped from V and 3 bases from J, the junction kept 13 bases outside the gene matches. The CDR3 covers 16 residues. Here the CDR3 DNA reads TGTGCCAGCAGTTTCCCCCCGGGACAGGTCCTCTACGAGCAGTACTTC. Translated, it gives CASSFPPGQVLYEQYF.

CDR3: CSVLDRLAGYTF. Here the CDR3 DNA reads TGCAGCGTCCTAGACAGGCTCGCTGGCTACACCTTC. This chain joins TRBV29-1 and TRBJ1-2, with D possibly matching TRBD1 (6 bases). Germline V gene lookup returns CDR1 SQVTM and CDR2 ANQGSEA. V dropped 6 bases and J dropped 7 bases, with 15 bases sitting between them. CDR3 length: 12 residues.

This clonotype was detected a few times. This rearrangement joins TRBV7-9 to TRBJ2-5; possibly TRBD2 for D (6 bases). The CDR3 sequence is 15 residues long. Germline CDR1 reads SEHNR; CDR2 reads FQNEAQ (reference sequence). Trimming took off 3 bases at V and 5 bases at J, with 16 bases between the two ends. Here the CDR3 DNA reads TGTGCCAGCAGCTTGAATCTCCTAGCGAGGGAGACCCAGTACTTC. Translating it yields CASSLNLLARETQYF.

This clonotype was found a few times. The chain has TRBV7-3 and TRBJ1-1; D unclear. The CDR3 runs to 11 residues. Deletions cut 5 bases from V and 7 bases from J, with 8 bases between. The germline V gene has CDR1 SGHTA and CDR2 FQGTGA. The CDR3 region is CASSDGVEAFF. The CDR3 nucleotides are TGTGCCAGCAGCGATGGGGTTGAAGCTTTCTTT.

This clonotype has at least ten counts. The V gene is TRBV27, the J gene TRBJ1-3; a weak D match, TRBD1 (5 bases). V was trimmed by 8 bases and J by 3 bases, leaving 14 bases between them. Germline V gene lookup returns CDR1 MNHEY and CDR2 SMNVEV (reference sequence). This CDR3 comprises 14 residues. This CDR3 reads CASRPGGGGNTIYF. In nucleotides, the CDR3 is TGTGCCAGCCGACCCGGGGGAGGTGGAAACACCATATATTTT.

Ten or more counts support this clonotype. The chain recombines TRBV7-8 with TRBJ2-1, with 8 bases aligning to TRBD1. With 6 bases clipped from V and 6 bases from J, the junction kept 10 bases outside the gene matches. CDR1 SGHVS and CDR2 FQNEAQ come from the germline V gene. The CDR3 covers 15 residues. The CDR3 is CASRTRQGLGNEQFF. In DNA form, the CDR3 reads TGTGCCAGCAGAACCCGACAGGGGCTTGGCAATGAGCAGTTCTTC.

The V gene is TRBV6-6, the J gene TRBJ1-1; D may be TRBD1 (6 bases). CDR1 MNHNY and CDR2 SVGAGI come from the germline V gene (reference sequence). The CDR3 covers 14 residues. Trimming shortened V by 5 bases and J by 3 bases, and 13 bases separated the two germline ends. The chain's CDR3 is CASSRGGSDTEAFF. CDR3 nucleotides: TGTGCCAGCAGTCGGGGGGGCTCTGACACTGAAGCTTTCTTT.

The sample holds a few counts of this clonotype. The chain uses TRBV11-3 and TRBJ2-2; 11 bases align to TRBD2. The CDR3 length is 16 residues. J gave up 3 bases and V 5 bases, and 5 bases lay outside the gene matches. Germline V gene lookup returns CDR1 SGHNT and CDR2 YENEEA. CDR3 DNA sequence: TGTGCCAGCAGCACTCGACTAGCGGGACACACCGGGGAGCTGTTTTTT. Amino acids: CASSTRLAGHTGELFF.

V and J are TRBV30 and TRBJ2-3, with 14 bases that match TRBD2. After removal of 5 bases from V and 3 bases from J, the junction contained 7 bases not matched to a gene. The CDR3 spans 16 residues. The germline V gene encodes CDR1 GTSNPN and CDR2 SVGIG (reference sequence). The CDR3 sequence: CAWARGLAGGTDTQYF. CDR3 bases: TGTGCCTGGGCACGAGGACTAGCGGGGGGTACAGATACGCAGTATTTT.

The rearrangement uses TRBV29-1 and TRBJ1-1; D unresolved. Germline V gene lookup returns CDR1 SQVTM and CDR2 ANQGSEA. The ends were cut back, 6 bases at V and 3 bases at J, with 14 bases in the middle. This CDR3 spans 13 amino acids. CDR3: CSVIGDRHTEAFF. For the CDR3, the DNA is TGCAGCGTGATCGGGGATCGTCACACTGAAGCTTTCTTT.

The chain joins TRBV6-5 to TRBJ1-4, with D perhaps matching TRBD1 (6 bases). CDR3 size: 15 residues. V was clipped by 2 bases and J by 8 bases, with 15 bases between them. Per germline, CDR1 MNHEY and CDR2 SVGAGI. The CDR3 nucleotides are TGTGCCAGCAGTTACGGGGGGGCGCGTCCCGAAAAACTGTTTTTT. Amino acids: CASSYGGARPEKLFF.